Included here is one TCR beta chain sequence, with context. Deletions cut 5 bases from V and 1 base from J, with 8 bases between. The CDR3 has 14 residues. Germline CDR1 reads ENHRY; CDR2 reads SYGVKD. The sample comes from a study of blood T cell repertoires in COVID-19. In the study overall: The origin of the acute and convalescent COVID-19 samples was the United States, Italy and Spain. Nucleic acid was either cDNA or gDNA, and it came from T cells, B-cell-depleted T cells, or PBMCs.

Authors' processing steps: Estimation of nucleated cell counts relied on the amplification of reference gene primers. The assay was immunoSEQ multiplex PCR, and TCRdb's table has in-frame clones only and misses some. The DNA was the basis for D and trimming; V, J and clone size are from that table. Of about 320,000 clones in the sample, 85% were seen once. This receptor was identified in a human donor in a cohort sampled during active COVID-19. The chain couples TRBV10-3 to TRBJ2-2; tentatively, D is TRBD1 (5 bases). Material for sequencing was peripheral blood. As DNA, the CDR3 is TGTGCCATCAGTTCAACAGGGAACACCGGGGAGCTGTTTTTT. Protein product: CAISSTGNTGELFF.